This T cell receptor beta chain originates from a study of OX40 agonist ivuxolimab in advanced cancers. Study-wide context: Ivuxolimab was a fully human IgG2 agonistic monoclonal antibody targeting the costimulatory receptor OX40 (CD134). Intravenous ivuxolimab was administered to patients every 2 weeks at six dose levels: 0.01, 0.1, 0.3, 1.5, 3 and 10 mg/kg. Among the roughly 50 dose-escalation patients, some 20 had hepatocellular carcinoma, roughly 15 melanoma, 9 renal cell carcinoma and 9 head and neck cancer. In the dose-escalation cohort, around four fifths of patients were male, and the mean age was roughly 56 years with a range of about 20 to 80. Patients were allowed to have had prior anti-PD-1, anti-PD-L1 or anti-CTLA-4 therapy, and approximately 40% of the dose-escalation patients had previously received checkpoint inhibitors. Partial responses occurred in three dose-escalation patients, of whom one had hepatocellular carcinoma and two had cutaneous melanoma. Peripheral TCRbeta sequencing aimed to test whether ivuxolimab altered TCR sequence diversity and caused clonal T-cell expansion. The paper reports the monotherapy dose-escalation portion (N of about 52 patients) of the phase I ivuxolimab trial. Study-level results and caveats: Partial responders in the 0.1-3.0 mg/kg groups had among the lowest normalized peripheral clonal expansion, especially among CD8+ T cells. Low levels of normalized T-cell clonal expansion were also seen in some nonresponding patients. The antigen specificity of the clonally expanded peripheral T cells was not determined. At doses from 0.1 to 3.0 mg/kg, clonal expansion was seen in both CD4+ and CD8+ blood T cells between baseline and week 6. After ivuxolimab, CD8+ T cells had more expanded clones than CD4+ T cells on average.

CDR1 and CDR2 are read off the germline V gene as SNHLY and FYNNEI. The CDR3 runs 17 residues from the cysteine to the phenylalanine. Only the CDR3 region is kept as DNA, spanning 51 bases read in frame from base 1. A distance of 18 bases separates the germline ends of V and J, which lose 2 bases and 1 base respectively. For sequencing of the TCRbeta CDR3 region, genomic DNA was extracted from the sorted cells. TCRbeta CDR3 regions were sequenced using the immunoSEQ Assay. TCRdb holds this immuneACCESS table with in-frame rearrangements only. Some clones are missing; in checked studies, unresolved V genes explain under half, and the rest has no known cause. The sample profile shows tens of thousands of clones; around 90% of them were found once. The ten largest clones capture 1.1% of the sample. With regard to this clone: What antigen it recognizes has not been identified. No much larger clone is present one base from it, and per-base qualities are unavailable.

Patients with autoimmune disease history or receiving systemic immunosuppression were excluded from the trial. Peripheral blood for TCR sequencing was collected from all dose cohorts at baseline, on cycle 4 day 1, and on cycle 7 day 1. The samples were drawn from a first-in-human, open-label, multicenter phase I dose-escalation trial of ivuxolimab. Adults with locally advanced or metastatic head and neck squamous cell, hepatocellular, melanoma or renal cell carcinoma were enrolled in the trial. CD4+ and CD8+ T cells were sorted separately from peripheral blood before TCR sequencing. The sequence links TRBV2 to TRBJ2-7, and perhaps TRBD1 as D gene, on 5 matching bases. The sequencing here drew on CD4+ or CD8+ T cells sorted from blood, taken in a trial of the OX40 agonist ivuxolimab. This sequence originates from an adult with an advanced solid tumor such as melanoma, head and neck, liver or kidney cancer. The DNA sequence reads TGTGCCAGCAGTGAAACAGTTGGGGTGACAGATTCCTACGAGCAGTACTTC. It translates to CASSETVGVTDSYEQYF.